Following are 31 T cell receptor beta chains from one sample sequenced in a study of T cells in Graves' hyperthyroidism and ophthalmopathy. There were TCR beta CDR3 regions amplified from RNA transcripts. The study used the HTBI primer set for a first-round RT-PCR of the TCR CDR3. TCRdb redid the calling of the multiplex PCR reads with MiXCR, one entry per CDR3 protein. This repertoire shows 550,000 to 700,000 distinct CDR3 sequences, about 15% found once; its top ten account for 4.3%. The sequenced sample consisted of blood. These TCRs come from a middle-aged woman with Graves' ophthalmopathy.

Comment on this clonotype: At one end, the junction sequence differs from germline, possibly due to a read error. The V and J genes are TRBV11-1 and TRBJ1-3; TRBD1 might be the D (5 bases). CDR1 is SGHAT, CDR2 FQDESV, per germline (reference sequence). There are 15 residues in the CDR3. The CDR3 here is CVSSFGTDSGNTIYF. CDR3 in DNA: TGTGTCAGCAGCTTCGGGACGGACTCTGGAAACACCATATATTTT. The full variable domain, in which reference TRBV11-1 and TRBJ1-3 provide the parts outside the CDR3, is EAEVAQSPRYKITEKSQAVAFWCDPISGHATLYWYRQILGQGPELLVQFQDESVVDDSQLPKDRFSAERLKGVDSTLKIQPAELGDSAMYLCVSSFGTDSGNTIYFGEGSWLTVV.

This clonotype has a count of ten or more. J is TRBJ2-7 and V is TRBV12-3 or TRBV12-4, with 10 positions matching TRBD1. CDR3 length: 15 amino acids. Trimming at V came to 6 bases and at J to 2 bases, leaving 7 bases not matched to a gene. CDR3 sequence reads: CASRTGGYPTYEQYF. The CDR3 DNA is TGTGCCAGCAGGACAGGGGGCTATCCAACCTACGAGCAGTACTTC.

The chain links TRBV5-1 to TRBJ2-7; 7 nucleotides match TRBD2. This CDR3 comprises 17 residues. Per germline, CDR1 SGHRS and CDR2 YFSETQ. V shed 2 bases and J 1 base; nucleotides not matched to a gene: 12. The CDR3 reads CASSLVGLAVNSYEQYF. CDR3 DNA sequence: TGCGCCAGCAGCTTAGTGGGGCTAGCGGTAAATTCCTACGAGCAGTACTTC.

This clonotype was detected many times. The chain recombines TRBV28 with TRBJ2-7, with 7 bases lining up with TRBD2. The CDR3 is made up of 16 amino acids. Trimming removed 5 bases from V and 4 bases from J; junction bases left unmatched: 14. From germline, CDR1 is MDHEN and CDR2 SYDVKM. CDR3 nucleotides: TGTGCCAGCAGTCCCCCTCATTACAAGGGAGGGTACGAGCAGTACTTC. Protein: CASSPPHYKGGYEQYF.

This clonotype was recorded at least ten times. The chain links TRBV12-3 or TRBV12-4 to TRBJ1-5, with D perhaps TRBD1 (5 bases). Trimming shortened V by 2 bases and J by 7 bases, and 15 bases separated the two germline ends. The length of the CDR3 is 15 residues. The CDR3: CASSLPGGMVQPQHF. In DNA form, the CDR3 reads TGTGCCAGCAGTTTACCCGGGGGGATGGTCCAGCCCCAGCATTTT.

This clonotype has a count of ten or more. CDR3 nucleotides: TGTGCCAGTAGTTCCCGGGACAGGGGGCCTTATAGCAATCAGCCCCAGCATTTT. This encodes CASSSRDRGPYSNQPQHF. The rearrangement links TRBV19 to TRBJ1-5; 12 bases align to TRBD1. The CDR3 length is 18 residues. The germline V gene encodes CDR1 LNHDA and CDR2 SQIVND (reference sequence). The trim removed 5 bases at V and 0 bases at J, leaving 8 bases unmatched. Supplemented by reference TRBV19 and TRBJ1-5, the full variable domain reads DGGITQSPKYLFRKEGQNVTLSCEQNLNHDAMYWYRQDPGQGLRLIYYSQIVNDFQKGDIAEGYSVSREKKESFPLTVTSAQKNPTAFYLCASSSRDRGPYSNQPQHFGDGTRLSIL.

V gene TRBV12-3 or TRBV12-4 combines with J gene TRBJ1-1; TRBD1 matches 8 bases. Trimming cost V 10 bases and J 1 base; bases outside gene matches: 8. The CDR3 totals 14 residues. This chain's CDR3 is CATSTGQGNTEAFF. As DNA, the CDR3 is TGTGCCACCAGCACTGGACAGGGGAACACTGAAGCTTTCTTT.

This clonotype was seen many times. The rearrangement uses TRBV28 and TRBJ2-5, with 8 bases fitting TRBD1. The germline V gene encodes CDR1 MDHEN and CDR2 SYDVKM. V lost 6 bases to trimming and J lost 3 bases; unmatched junction nucleotides: 9. CDR3 length equals 15 residues. The CDR3 protein is CASSTKGQAKETQYF. The CDR3 DNA follows: TGTGCCAGCAGCACCAAGGGACAGGCGAAAGAGACCCAGTACTTC.

Remarks on this clonotype: A single base separates this from a much larger clone, so it may be a read error. The J gene is TRBJ2-7, the V gene TRBV4-1; 13 positions match TRBD2. Per germline, CDR1 MGHRA and CDR2 YSYEKL. CDR3 length equals 18 residues. The CDR3 DNA reads as TGCGCCAGCGGCCAAGTATTCGGACTAGCGGGAGTAAACTACGAGCAGTACTTC. Residues: CASGQVFGLAGVNYEQYF.

The V call is TRBV19, the J call TRBJ2-7; TRBD1 or TRBD2 may be the D gene (5 bases each). The germline V gene has CDR1 LNHDA and CDR2 SQIVND (reference sequence). V lost 7 bases, J lost 4 bases, and 17 bases lay in between. The CDR3 has 14 amino acids. CDR3 protein: CASNPGVGAYEQYF. The DNA of the CDR3 is TGTGCCAGTAACCCCGGGGTAGGGGCTTACGAGCAGTACTTC.

This clonotype was counted only a few times. Being one base from a much bigger clone, this may be a read error. This sequence joins TRBV28 and TRBJ2-2; 10 bases align to TRBD2. This CDR3 region has 15 residues. V gave up 2 bases and J gave up 4 bases; unmatched junction bases: 1. CDR1 is MDHEN, CDR2 SYDVKM, per germline. In DNA, the CDR3 is TGTGCCAGCAGTTTAATAGCGGGAGGCACCGGGGAGCTGTTTTTT. Translation gives CASSLIAGGTGELFF. Full variable domain (outside the CDR3, taken from reference TRBV28 and TRBJ2-2): DVKVTQSSRYLVKRTGEKVFLECVQDMDHENMFWYRQDPGLGLRLIYFSYDVKMKEKGDIPEGYSVSREKKERFSLILESASTNQTSMYLCASSLIAGGTGELFFGEGSRLTVL.

This clonotype has a count of ten or more. This chain links TRBV6-5 with TRBJ1-2, with unresolved D. Germline CDR1 is MNHEY and CDR2 is SVGAGI. The CDR3 contains 15 residues. The germline V and J ends were trimmed by 2 bases and 7 bases, with 17 bases remaining between them. CDR3 region: CASSYTGSRGGGYTF. The CDR3 DNA reads as TGTGCCAGCAGTTACACGGGCTCGCGGGGTGGTGGCTACACCTTC.

Only a few counts were recorded for this clonotype. This chain links TRBV28 with TRBJ2-7; D may match TRBD1 or TRBD2 (5 bases each). This CDR3 comprises 14 residues. The V gene's germline CDR1 is MDHEN and CDR2 SYDVKM. V lost 6 bases, J lost 2 bases, and 14 bases lay in between. The chain's CDR3 is CASSPGRLTYEQYF. The CDR3 DNA is TGTGCCAGCAGCCCGGGACGCCTCACCTACGAGCAGTACTTC.

Many counts were recorded for this clonotype. This sequence joins TRBV2 and TRBJ2-7; tentatively, D is TRBD1 (6 bases). Germline assignment: CDR1 SNHLY and CDR2 FYNNEI. The CDR3 is 14 residues long. Trimming pared 6 bases from V and 0 bases from J, leaving 12 bases between. CDR3: CASSWTDLSYEQYF. Written as DNA, the CDR3 is TGTGCCAGCAGCTGGACAGACCTCTCCTACGAGCAGTACTTC.

The V and J genes are TRBV6-5 and TRBJ1-1; D ambiguous. The CDR3 consists of 13 residues. Between the trimmed V and J ends, which lost 0 bases and 7 bases, there was a span of 9 bases. From germline, CDR1 is MNHEY and CDR2 SVGAGI. The CDR3 DNA is TGTGCCAGCAGTTACTCGATCGGTATTGAAGCTTTCTTT. Its translation: CASSYSIGIEAFF.

This clonotype has at least ten counts. The chain is built from TRBV28 and TRBJ2-7; TRBD2 agrees at 9 bases. The trim removed 3 bases at V and 2 bases at J, leaving 8 bases unmatched. Germline loops: CDR1 MDHEN, CDR2 SYDVKM. The CDR3 is 16 amino acids. In nucleotides, the CDR3 is TGTGCCAGCAGTTTCGGTTCGGCTAGCGGGGCCTACGAGCAGTACTTC. Translation gives CASSFGSASGAYEQYF.

In its sample, this clonotype was seen many times. CDR3 in DNA: TGTGCCAGCAGCGTAGCTGGCCTGAACACTGAAGCTTTCTTT. This gives the protein CASSVAGLNTEAFF. The V gene is TRBV9, the J gene TRBJ1-1; no clear D. V was clipped by 0 bases and J by 0 bases, with 6 bases between them. Germline CDR1 reads SGDLS; CDR2 reads YYNGEE. The CDR3 is 14 amino acids.

This rearrangement joins TRBV28 to TRBJ1-1; D uncertain. V was shortened by 3 bases and J by 0 bases, with 8 bases between the two germline ends. The CDR3 is 14 amino acids. Germline CDR1 and CDR2: MDHEN and SYDVKM. The CDR3 sequence: CASSFHIMNTEAFF. The DNA for the CDR3 is TGTGCCAGCAGTTTCCACATCATGAACACTGAAGCTTTCTTT.

This clonotype was counted ten times or more. The V call is TRBV6-2 or TRBV6-3, the J call TRBJ2-7, with TRBD2 matching 11 bases. The junction had 7 bases not matched to a gene; V was cut back by 7 bases and J by 2 bases. Germline assignment: CDR1 MNHEY and CDR2 SVGEGT. The CDR3 is 15 amino acids. CDR3 nucleotide sequence: TGTGCCAGCATTAGCGGGAGGGCCGTGACCTACGAGCAGTACTTC. Translating it yields CASISGRAVTYEQYF.

The chain recombines TRBV28 with TRBJ2-4, with a possible D match to TRBD1 (6 bases). Germline V CDR1 and CDR2: MDHEN, SYDVKM. This CDR3 is built from 17 residues. Trimming removed 1 base at V and 0 bases at J, with 13 bases between. The CDR3 loop is CASSLSGQLLAKNIQYF. The CDR3 bases are TGTGCCAGCAGTTTATCCGGACAGCTTTTAGCCAAAAACATTCAGTACTTC. The variable domain in full, completed from reference TRBV28 and TRBJ2-4, reads DVKVTQSSRYLVKRTGEKVFLECVQDMDHENMFWYRQDPGLGLRLIYFSYDVKMKEKGDIPEGYSVSREKKERFSLILESASTNQTSMYLCASSLSGQLLAKNIQYFGAGTRLSVL.

This clonotype was observed at least ten times. The V gene is TRBV29-1, the J gene TRBJ1-1; tentative D call: TRBD1 (6 bases). V shed 6 bases and J shed 3 bases, with 14 bases lying between them. Germline-derived CDR1 and CDR2 are SQVTM and ANQGSEA. The CDR3 is 13 amino acids. CDR3 amino acids: CSVAGTLYTEAFF. The CDR3 coding sequence is TGCAGCGTCGCCGGGACACTGTACACTGAAGCTTTCTTT.

This clonotype was detected ten times or more. This chain links TRBV7-6 with TRBJ2-7, with 8 bases fitting TRBD2. With 5 bases clipped from V and 3 bases from J, the junction kept 6 bases outside the gene matches. Germline assignment: CDR1 SGHVS and CDR2 FNYEAQ. The CDR3 spans 14 residues. The CDR3 loop is CASSRGLGGYEQYF. The DNA of the CDR3 is TGTGCCAGCAGCCGGGGACTAGGAGGCTACGAGCAGTACTTC.

This clonotype was picked up many times. V usage is TRBV12-3 or TRBV12-4 and J usage is TRBJ2-5; 11 bases fit TRBD2. This CDR3 has 16 amino acids. Unmatched junction bases numbered 10, after V lost 5 bases and J lost 5 bases. The CDR3 protein is CASSLGLAELLETQYF. In DNA form, the CDR3 reads TGTGCCAGCAGTCTGGGACTAGCGGAACTCCTGGAGACCCAGTACTTC.

At least ten counts were recorded for this clonotype. One base away lies a much larger clone, so this may be a sequencing read error. The chain has TRBV28 and TRBJ2-7; D is possibly TRBD1 (7 bases). V was clipped by 4 bases and J by 7 bases, with 23 bases between them. The length of the CDR3 is 16 residues. Germline V CDR1 and CDR2: MDHEN, SYDVKM. The CDR3 bases are TGTGCCAGCAGTTGGCCCGCGGAGGGGGCGTCTGGTGAGCAGTACTTC. Its protein product is CASSWPAEGASGEQYF.

This clonotype was observed many times. For the CDR3, the DNA is TGCAGTGCCTCACCCTTTTCCACTGAAGCTTTCTTT. Encoded protein: CSASPFSTEAFF. The rearrangement joins TRBV20-1 to TRBJ1-1, with D uncertain. The CDR3 sequence is 12 residues long. V lost 6 bases and J lost 4, with 12 bases in between. Germline values: CDR1 DFQATT, CDR2 SNEGSKA (reference sequence).

This clonotype occurred many times. The chain joins TRBV28 to TRBJ2-6, with unresolved D. Trimming left V 4 bases short and J 4 bases short, with 8 bases between. CDR1 is MDHEN, CDR2 SYDVKM, per germline. This CDR3 has 14 residues. CDR3 residues: CASSWGRGANVLTF. DNA of the CDR3: TGTGCCAGCAGTTGGGGAAGAGGGGCCAACGTCCTGACTTTC. Full variable domain (outside the CDR3, taken from reference TRBV28 and TRBJ2-6): DVKVTQSSRYLVKRTGEKVFLECVQDMDHENMFWYRQDPGLGLRLIYFSYDVKMKEKGDIPEGYSVSREKKERFSLILESASTNQTSMYLCASSWGRGANVLTFGAGSRLTVL.

V and J are TRBV20-1 and TRBJ1-2; D is undetermined. This CDR3 contains 12 residues. The V end lost 0 bases, the J end lost 7 bases, and 9 bases lay between the germline ends. Germline assignment: CDR1 DFQATT and CDR2 SNEGSKA (reference sequence). CDR3: CSARDLGFGYTF. CDR3 in DNA: TGCAGTGCTAGAGATCTTGGGTTTGGCTACACCTTC.

This clonotype was observed many times. The gene calls are TRBV18 and TRBJ1-1; 7 positions match TRBD1. Germline loops: CDR1 KGHSH, CDR2 LQKENI. J lost 7 bases, V lost 1 base, and 6 bases had no gene match. This CDR3 region has 14 residues. The CDR3 here is CASSPRKGDSEAFF. The CDR3 coding sequence is TGTGCCAGCTCACCACGTAAAGGGGACAGTGAAGCTTTCTTT. Filled out from reference TRBV18 and TRBJ1-1, the complete variable domain reads NAGVMQNPRHLVRRRGQEARLRCSPMKGHSHVYWYRQLPEEGLKFMVYLQKENIIDESGMPKERFSAEFPKEGPSILRIQQVVRGDSAAYFCASSPRKGDSEAFFGQGTRLTVV.

V usage is TRBV11-1 and J usage is TRBJ2-7, with TRBD1 identical over 10 bases. Per the germline V gene, CDR1 is SGHAT and CDR2 is FQDESV (reference sequence). Trimming removed 1 base from V and 2 bases from J; junction bases left unmatched: 5. This CDR3 region has 16 residues. CDR3 DNA: TGTGCCAGCAGCTTAGTATCGACAGGGGGCCCCTACGAGCAGTACTTC. Protein sequence: CASSLVSTGGPYEQYF.

This clonotype showed up many times. V and J are TRBV2 and TRBJ2-2, with TRBD2 identical over 7 bases. The trim removed 7 bases at V and 7 bases at J, leaving 9 bases unmatched. Germline loops: CDR1 SNHLY, CDR2 FYNNEI. The CDR3 totals 14 residues. CDR3 bases: TGTGCCAGCATCCTGACTAGCTTCGGCGGGGAGCTGTTTTTT. Protein product: CASILTSFGGELFF. The full variable domain, in which reference TRBV2 and TRBJ2-2 provide the parts outside the CDR3, is EPEVTQTPSHQVTQMGQEVILRCVPISNHLYFYWYRQILGQKVEFLVSFYNNEISEKSEIFDDQFSVERPDGSNFTLKIRSTKLEDSAMYFCASILTSFGGELFFGEGSRLTVL.

This clonotype was recorded many times. The chain links TRBV11-2 to TRBJ1-1; 12 nucleotides agree with TRBD1. Germline V gene lookup returns CDR1 SGHAT and CDR2 FQNNGV. J lost 4 bases, V lost 4 bases, and 10 bases had no gene match. This CDR3 comprises 17 residues. The DNA of the CDR3 is TGTGCCAGCAGCTCCCCCGGGACAGGGGGCAGAGGCACTGAAGCTTTCTTT. Residues: CASSSPGTGGRGTEAFF.